Detailed here is one T cell receptor beta chain. What it binds is not known. Its ends do not fully match the called genes, so a read error is possible. Per the germline V gene, CDR1 is SSHAT and CDR2 is FNYEAQ (reference sequence). This CDR3 is 20 amino acids long. Assay used: immunoSEQ multiplex PCR; TCRdb lists only in-frame clones, some missing. This table holds 2,500 or so clones, about 88% found once. Frozen unsorted single-cell suspensions supplied the genomic DNA. This specimen belongs to a study of immune cell composition in non-small cell lung cancer. Study-wide results and limits: Tumour-associated clones >0.5% occurred in approximately 32% of adenocarcinomas, approximately 79% of squamous.

The genes are TRBV7-7 and TRBJ2-2, with 7 bases lining up with TRBD1. The sequence derives from a human donor with non-small cell lung cancer. Source material: lung tumor tissue. CDR3 in DNA: TGTGCTAGCAGCTTAGCTCCCAGGTGGGCCCCGACAGGGTCTACCGGGGAGCTGTTTTTT. This codes for CASSLAPRWAPTGSTGELFF.